Listed here are 30 T cell receptor beta chains from one sample, sequenced in a study of PD-L1 blockade in urothelial cancer (dated by TCRdb to about 2017). The method was the immunoSEQ multiplex PCR assay. The table comes from immuneACCESS by way of TCRdb, which keeps in-frame sequences with V and J called. Part of the clones is missing from these tables; in studies checked, under half for an unresolved V gene and the rest for unknown reasons. The sample table contains 65,000 to 90,000 clones; only one count was recorded for less than 90% of them. The top ten clones comprise roughly 9.2% of the sample. Taken with the paper, the label for time point translates to: pretreatment peripheral blood. Sequenced here: PBMCs, sampled around atezolizumab (anti-PD-L1) treatment. Receptors were obtained from a woman in her seventies with urothelial cancer.

The chain links TRBV5-4 to TRBJ1-2; D gene ambiguous. The CDR3 totals 13 residues. With 1 base removed from V and 2 bases from J, the gap between germline ends came to 6 bases. Germline loops: CDR1 SGHNT, CDR2 YYREEE (reference sequence). In nucleotides, the CDR3 is TGTGCCAGCAGCTTGCGGGGAAACTATGGCTACACCTTC. Translation gives CASSLRGNYGYTF.

The count of this clone is one. The genes are TRBV2 and TRBJ2-1; 14 positions match TRBD2. The CDR3 has 18 residues. J gave up 0 bases and V 8 bases, and 9 bases lay outside the gene matches. CDR1 and CDR2 from the germline V gene are SNHLY and FYNNEI. The CDR3 here is CASSGGLAGVRSYNEQFF. The CDR3 coding sequence is TGTGCCAGCTCGGGGGGACTAGCGGGAGTCCGCTCCTACAATGAGCAGTTCTTC.

V usage is TRBV5-4 and J usage is TRBJ2-7; 9 bases line up with TRBD1. The CDR3 sequence is 15 residues long. CDR1 SGHNT and CDR2 YYREEE come from the germline V gene (reference sequence). V was pared by 4 bases and J by 3 bases, with 8 bases of the junction left unmatched. DNA of the CDR3: TGTGCCAGCAGCAAACCCACAGGGGGCGGCTACGAGCAGTACTTC. It yields the protein CASSKPTGGGYEQYF.

The chain joins TRBV6-4 to TRBJ2-1; 8 bases agree with TRBD2. This CDR3 spans 15 amino acids. Germline values: CDR1 MRHNA, CDR2 SNTAGT. The J segment lost 8 bases and the V segment lost 6 bases, leaving 12 bases of the junction unmatched. CDR3 in amino acids: CASSALAGGGDEQFF. The CDR3 DNA reads as TGTGCCAGCAGCGCCCTGGCGGGAGGTGGCGATGAGCAGTTCTTC.

J is TRBJ1-5 and V is TRBV6-6; weak D call: TRBD1 (6 bases). The germline CDR1 and CDR2 sequences are MNHNY and SVGAGI (reference sequence). The CDR3 totals 14 residues. V was cut by 5 bases and J by 4 bases, with 12 bases left in between. The CDR3 DNA reads TGTGCCAGCAGTCCGGGAACAGGGAATCAGCCCCAGCATTTT. Translated: CASSPGTGNQPQHF.

The rearrangement joins TRBV7-9 to TRBJ2-2; 13 bases are shared with TRBD2. The CDR3 has 18 amino acids. Per germline, CDR1 SEHNR and CDR2 FQNEAQ (reference sequence). V gave up 4 bases and J gave up 4 bases; unmatched junction bases: 9. CDR3 DNA sequence: TGTGCCAGCAGCTCCGGGACTAGCGGGACTTACAGCACCGGGGAGCTGTTTTTT. This translates into CASSSGTSGTYSTGELFF.

CDR3 nucleotides: TGTGCCAGCTCACCACCCGGCGGGAACACAGATACGCAGTATTTT. It specifies CASSPPGGNTDTQYF. The chain is built from TRBV18 and TRBJ2-3; D might be TRBD2 (6 bases). The CDR3 is 15 amino acids. Trimming pared 0 bases from V and 2 bases from J, leaving 9 bases between. Germline V gene data show CDR1 as KGHSH and CDR2 as LQKENI.

The V and J genes are TRBV9 and TRBJ2-7; the D gene is possibly TRBD2 (6 bases). Looked up from germline, CDR1 is SGDLS and CDR2 is YYNGEE. The CDR3 sequence is 14 residues long. Between the trimmed V and J ends, which lost 4 bases and 4 bases, there was a span of 15 bases. As DNA, the CDR3 is TGTGCCAGCAGCCCCCGCGGGACCGCATACGAGCAGTACTTC. The encoded protein is CASSPRGTAYEQYF.

The rearrangement links TRBV6-5 to TRBJ2-7; 7 nucleotides match TRBD2. This CDR3 region has 16 residues. Per germline, CDR1 MNHEY and CDR2 SVGAGI. V was clipped by 3 bases and J by 4 bases; unmatched bases: 12. DNA for the CDR3: TGTGCCAGCAGTTATGGCCGGAGGGCCGGGGGGTACGAGCAGTACTTC. Protein product: CASSYGRRAGGYEQYF.

This clone came up once. V gene TRBV6-6 combines with J gene TRBJ1-4; D might be TRBD1 (5 bases). The germline gives CDR1 MNHNY, CDR2 SVGAGI (reference sequence). The germline V and J ends were trimmed by 6 bases and 10 bases, with 9 bases remaining between them. The CDR3 runs 11 residues. The CDR3 loop is CASSGGAKLFF. CDR3 DNA: TGTGCCAGCAGCGGAGGGGCAAAACTGTTTTTT.

The V gene is TRBV10-3, the J gene TRBJ2-3; TRBD1 agrees at 7 bases. V was pared by 1 base and J by 5 bases, with 15 bases of the junction left unmatched. The germline V gene encodes CDR1 ENHRY and CDR2 SYGVKD. The CDR3 is 18 amino acids. Here the CDR3 reads CAISEWAPGQQYLDTQYF. CDR3 in DNA: TGTGCCATCAGTGAGTGGGCCCCGGGACAGCAGTACTTAGATACGCAGTATTTT.

The chain combines TRBV5-6 with TRBJ1-2; TRBD1 is a possible D gene (6 bases). Germline CDR1 reads SGHDT; CDR2 reads YYEEEE. V was pared by 0 bases and J by 3 bases, with 18 bases between. The CDR3 has 17 residues. The DNA for the CDR3 is TGTGCCAGCAGCTTGGAACAGGGCCCCTACCGAGACTATGGCTACACCTTC. Protein sequence: CASSLEQGPYRDYGYTF.

This clone occurred once. V gene TRBV5-1 combines with J gene TRBJ2-2; tentative D call: TRBD2 (6 bases). In germline, CDR1 is SGHRS, CDR2 YFSETQ. V was clipped by 2 bases and J by 1 base, with 12 bases between them. The CDR3 extends over 16 amino acids. CDR3 nucleotides: TGCGCCAGCAGCTTCCGGGACGGGGGGAACACCGGGGAGCTGTTTTTT. This gives the protein CASSFRDGGNTGELFF.

The chain is built from TRBV7-9 and TRBJ1-1, with unresolved D. The CDR3 length is 16 residues. Germline CDR1 reads SEHNR; CDR2 reads FQNEAQ (reference sequence). V dropped 5 bases and J dropped 1 base, with 17 bases sitting between them. This chain's CDR3 is CASSVDRREANTEAFF. The CDR3 coding sequence is TGTGCCAGCAGCGTGGATCGGAGGGAGGCGAACACTGAAGCTTTCTTT.

The V call is TRBV6-4, the J call TRBJ1-3, with TRBD1 as a possible D gene (6 bases). The CDR3 is 12 amino acids. Germline CDR1 MRHNA, CDR2 SNTAGT. In DNA, the CDR3 is TGTCCGGGCAGGGGACCAAGAAACACCATATATTTT. It specifies CPGRGPRNTIYF.

V is TRBV6-1 and J is TRBJ1-2; 9 nucleotides match TRBD1. V trimming: 8 bases; J trimming: 8 bases; junction bases outside the gene matches: 12. Germline V gene sequence: CDR1 MNHNS, CDR2 SASEGT. This CDR3 is 14 amino acids long. CDR3 sequence: CASRGQQGAGGYTF. CDR3 in DNA: TGTGCCAGCCGCGGGCAACAGGGGGCGGGCGGCTACACCTTC.

This sequence joins TRBV19 and TRBJ1-2; the D gene is possibly TRBD1 (6 bases). The CDR3 spans 14 residues. From germline, CDR1 is LNHDA and CDR2 SQIVND (reference sequence). With 4 bases removed from V and 5 bases from J, the gap between germline ends came to 14 bases. The CDR3 DNA follows: TGTGCCAGTAGTACAGGGACAAGCCCTTATGGCTACACCTTC. Protein: CASSTGTSPYGYTF.

The V and J genes are TRBV29-1 and TRBJ2-5; D may be TRBD1 (7 bases). V was clipped by 7 bases and J by 5 bases, with 20 bases between them. The CDR3 spans 14 residues. Germline CDR1 SQVTM, CDR2 ANQGSEA. The CDR3 reads CSATGDREVETQYF. The CDR3, as DNA: TGCAGCGCTACCGGAGACAGGGAGGTTGAGACCCAGTACTTC.

This clone came up once. This chain joins TRBV29-1 and TRBJ1-2, with D possibly TRBD1 on 6 matching bases. CDR1 is SQVTM and CDR2 is ANQGSEA in the germline V gene. Trimming took off 5 bases at V and 4 bases at J, with 32 bases between the two ends. This CDR3 spans 19 amino acids. Here the CDR3 DNA reads TGCAGCGTTAGACCTTCCCTTGGGGGCCTACAGGGACCGGTCTATGGCTACACCTTC. Encoded protein: CSVRPSLGGLQGPVYGYTF.

This chain connects TRBV13 to TRBJ1-2; D gene ambiguous. Germline CDR1 PRHDT, CDR2 FYEKMQ (reference sequence). This CDR3 is 12 amino acids long. Trimming took 5 bases from V and 14 from J, leaving 18 bases between them. The CDR3 region is CASSPRPGVKTF. DNA for the CDR3: TGTGCCAGCAGCCCTCGCCCGGGAGTGAAAACCTTC.

V usage is TRBV7-3 and J usage is TRBJ1-1; TRBD1 is a possible D gene (5 bases). Between the trimmed V and J ends, which lost 4 bases and 2 bases, there was a span of 8 bases. CDR3 length: 13 amino acids. CDR1 is SGHTA, CDR2 FQGTGA, per germline. The CDR3 sequence is CASSSTVNTEAFF. CDR3 sequence (DNA): TGTGCCAGCAGCTCGACAGTTAACACTGAAGCTTTCTTT.

CDR3 sequence reads: CASSSNRGNYGYTF. The CDR3 DNA is TGTGCCAGCAGTTCTAACAGGGGGAACTATGGCTACACCTTC. This rearrangement joins TRBV6-5 to TRBJ1-2, with 8 bases aligning to TRBD1. Germline trimming cut 4 bases from V and 2 bases from J; bases unmatched to any gene: 3. CDR3 length: 14 residues. Germline V gene sequence: CDR1 MNHEY, CDR2 SVGAGI.

This clone was detected only once. CDR3 region: CASSPQGLANEKLFF. DNA of the CDR3: TGTGCCAGCAGTCCCCAGGGGCTCGCTAATGAAAAACTGTTTTTT. The V gene is TRBV27, the J gene TRBJ1-4; D may be TRBD1 (6 bases). The CDR3 totals 15 residues. Germline V gives CDR1 MNHEY, CDR2 SMNVEV (reference sequence). Between the trimmed V and J ends, which lost 5 bases and 3 bases, there was a span of 13 bases.

The chain employs TRBV27 and TRBJ2-5, with D perhaps TRBD1 (6 bases). The CDR3 is 13 residues long. CDR1 and CDR2 from the germline V gene are MNHEY and SMNVEV (reference sequence). The germline V and J ends were trimmed by 8 bases and 3 bases, with 13 bases remaining between them. CDR3 DNA: TGTGCCAGCGGGGTACAGGGAAAAGAGACCCAGTACTTC. Encoded protein: CASGVQGKETQYF.

CDR3 in amino acids: CASSEYRGLAGTTDTQYF. In DNA, the CDR3 is TGTGCCAGCAGTGAATATAGGGGACTAGCGGGGACCACAGATACGCAGTATTTT. The chain uses TRBV25-1 and TRBJ2-3; 13 nucleotides align to TRBD2. V shed 0 bases and J 2 bases; nucleotides not matched to a gene: 5. The CDR3 has 18 residues. CDR1 MGHDK and CDR2 SYGVNS come from the germline V gene.

This chain uses TRBV7-2 with TRBJ2-6, with D unresolved. V lost 2 bases to trimming and J lost 3 bases, with 5 bases between them. Per the germline V gene, CDR1 is SGHTA and CDR2 is FQGNSA. This CDR3 region has 14 residues. Here the CDR3 reads CASSLLLGANVLTF. The CDR3 DNA sequence: TGTGCCAGCAGCTTACTTCTTGGGGCCAACGTCCTGACTTTC.

V usage is TRBV7-6 and J usage is TRBJ1-1; 7 positions agree with TRBD1. The V segment lost 6 bases and the J segment 0 bases; nucleotides outside the gene matches: 7. The CDR3 length is 15 residues. Per germline, CDR1 SGHVS and CDR2 FNYEAQ. CDR3 protein: CASSFQGDMNTEAFF. DNA for the CDR3: TGTGCCAGCAGTTTTCAGGGGGACATGAACACTGAAGCTTTCTTT. Combining the CDR3 with reference TRBV7-6 and TRBJ1-1 gives the whole variable domain GAGVSQSPRYKVTKRGQDVALRCDPISGHVSLYWYRQALGQGPEFLTYFNYEAQQDKSGLPNDRFSAERPEGSISTLTIQRTEQRDSAMYRCASSFQGDMNTEAFFGQGTRLTVV.

The V call is TRBV28, the J call TRBJ2-5; D may be TRBD2 (6 bases). Germline V gene sequence: CDR1 MDHEN, CDR2 SYDVKM. V shed 7 bases and J shed 1 base, with 16 bases lying between them. CDR3 size: 15 residues. The CDR3 sequence is CASTKRRGRQETQYF. In DNA, the CDR3 is TGTGCCAGCACCAAGAGGCGGGGCCGCCAAGAGACCCAGTACTTC.

V usage is TRBV9 and J usage is TRBJ1-3; tentative D call: TRBD1 (5 bases). Germline V gene lookup returns CDR1 SGDLS and CDR2 YYNGEE. Trimming shortened V by 0 bases and J by 0 bases, and 13 bases separated the two germline ends. The CDR3 runs 17 residues. The CDR3 DNA follows: TGTGCCAGCAGCGTAGATACAGGCGAAAACTCTGGAAACACCATATATTTT. This translates into CASSVDTGENSGNTIYF. Filled out from reference TRBV9 and TRBJ1-3, the complete variable domain reads DSGVTQTPKHLITATGQRVTLRCSPRSGDLSVYWYQQSLDQGLQFLIQYYNGEERAKGNILERFSAQQFPDLHSELNLSSLELGDSALYFCASSVDTGENSGNTIYFGEGSWLTVV.

The V and J genes are TRBV6-5 and TRBJ1-1, with D uncertain. Looked up from germline, CDR1 is MNHEY and CDR2 is SVGAGI. The CDR3 spans 13 residues. The V and J ends lost 5 bases and 1 base respectively, with 8 bases between them. CDR3 sequence reads: CASSLTENTEAFF. The CDR3 bases are TGTGCCAGCAGTCTTACAGAGAACACTGAAGCTTTCTTT.